The 10 T cell receptor beta chains below were found in one sample sequenced in a study of CD8 T cells in ankylosing spondylitis. One entry per CDR3 protein, called by TCRdb with MiXCR from the 5' RACE reads. The repertoire holds roughly 220,000 distinct CDR3 sequences, with approximately 20% as singletons. Antigen specificity for these receptors is unknown. Findings of the study overall: Ankylosing spondylitis blood appeared to carry a characteristic TCR beta motif of roughly eight highly homologous variants.

The specimen was blood, either unsorted or a sorted T cell fraction (not recorded which). The receptors originated from a male donor with ankylosing spondylitis.

There are many counts of this clonotype. The chain recombines TRBV29-1 with TRBJ2-1; TRBD2 matches at 15 bases. This CDR3 spans 14 amino acids. The ends lost 6 bases at V and 7 bases at J; junction bases unmatched: 4. Germline assignment: CDR1 SQVTM and CDR2 ANQGSEA. In DNA, the CDR3 is TGCAGCGTCCCGGGACTAGCGGGGGGAAATGAGCAGTTCTTC. This translates into CSVPGLAGGNEQFF.

The chain has TRBV4-3 and TRBJ1-1; D perhaps matches TRBD1 (5 bases). Germline lookup yields CDR1 LGHNA and CDR2 YSLEER. Between the trimmed V and J ends, which lost 0 bases and 4 bases, there was a span of 15 bases. CDR3 length: 16 amino acids. The CDR3 DNA sequence: TGCGCCAGCAGCCAAGATAACGGGGGGGTCGGCACTGAAGCTTTCTTT. This gives the protein CASSQDNGGVGTEAFF.

The chain links TRBV7-6 to TRBJ2-1; 9 bases are shared with TRBD1. The CDR3 extends over 15 amino acids. From germline, CDR1 is SGHVS and CDR2 FNYEAQ. Trimming removed 5 bases from V and 2 bases from J; junction bases left unmatched: 4. The CDR3 sequence is CASSIDRGAYNEQFF. The CDR3 DNA reads as TGTGCCAGCAGCATAGACAGGGGGGCCTACAATGAGCAGTTCTTC.

The chain joins TRBV29-1 to TRBJ2-7; the match to TRBD2 covers 13 bases. V was pared by 4 bases and J by 7 bases, with 4 bases of the junction left unmatched. The CDR3 length is 13 residues. Germline lookup yields CDR1 SQVTM and CDR2 ANQGSEA. The CDR3 DNA reads as TGCAGCGTTGGGACTAGCGGGGGTCTGGAGCAGTACTTC. Its translation: CSVGTSGGLEQYF.

This clonotype was seen more than once but under ten times. The chain joins TRBV12-3 or TRBV12-4 to TRBJ2-1; 12 nucleotides agree with TRBD2. V lost 2 bases to trimming and J lost 7 bases; unmatched junction nucleotides: 6. The CDR3 extends over 16 amino acids. The CDR3, as DNA: TGTGCCAGCAGTTTACCGCTAGCGGGGGGGCGGAATGAGCAGTTCTTC. This sequence encodes CASSLPLAGGRNEQFF.

The chain combines TRBV28 with TRBJ2-1, with 8 nucleotides matching TRBD2. Germline CDR1 MDHEN, CDR2 SYDVKM. J gave up 7 bases and V 2 bases, and 7 bases lay outside the gene matches. The CDR3 consists of 15 residues. The CDR3 is CASSLLAGSRNEQFF. In nucleotides, the CDR3 is TGTGCCAGCAGTTTACTAGCGGGTTCGAGAAATGAGCAGTTCTTC.

This clonotype was found many times. V and J are TRBV28 and TRBJ1-2, with TRBD1 matching 7 bases. The trim removed 3 bases at V and 5 bases at J, leaving 6 bases unmatched. Germline loops: CDR1 MDHEN, CDR2 SYDVKM. This CDR3 is built from 14 residues. The CDR3 sequence: CASSFVRGGYGYTF. The CDR3 bases are TGTGCCAGCAGTTTCGTCAGGGGGGGATATGGCTACACCTTC.

V gene TRBV6-1 combines with J gene TRBJ1-2; possibly TRBD1 for D (5 bases). V was cut by 1 base and J by 5 bases, with 11 bases left in between. The germline CDR1 and CDR2 sequences are MNHNS and SASEGT. The CDR3 is 14 residues long. The CDR3 DNA follows: TGTGCCAGCAGTGAAGACCGGGAGGGGTATGGCTACACCTTC. Translating it yields CASSEDREGYGYTF.

CDR3 loop: CASSTRQRYNSPLHF. DNA for the CDR3: TGTGCCAGCAGCACCCGACAGAGGTATAATTCACCCCTCCACTTT. V and J are TRBV27 and TRBJ1-6; maybe TRBD1 (5 bases). The V end was cut by 6 bases, the J end by 4 bases, with 13 bases between. The germline V gene has CDR1 MNHEY and CDR2 SMNVEV (reference sequence). The CDR3 contains 15 residues.

The chain carries TRBV5-3 and TRBJ2-6, with D uncertain. TRBV5-3 is reported as an ORF; its role is uncertain. V dropped 0 bases and J dropped 0 bases, with 4 bases sitting between them. This CDR3 has 15 residues. The CDR3: CARSLGHSGANVLTF. The CDR3, as DNA: TGTGCCAGAAGCTTGGGACACTCTGGGGCCAACGTCCTGACTTTC.